The clone carrying this TCR beta chain was recorded a few times. Its antigen is still unknown. This CDR3 is built from 13 residues. V lost 6 bases and J 3 bases, leaving 10 bases between the germline ends. The germline V gene has CDR1 SGHTA and CDR2 FQGTGA. These data come from a study of blood T cells in healthy people across ages. Study results and caveats: Aged donors had fewer naive CD4+ cells and lower diversity than long-lived donors.

A sample-barcoded 5' primer and a J-beta primer mix were used in a second PCR of roughly 7 to 11 cycles. Each cDNA molecule was tagged by a template-switch adaptor with 12 random nucleotides. Via MiXCR, TCRdb re-called the 5' RACE reads, giving one row per CDR3 protein. The data contain roughly 800,000 distinct CDR3 sequences, roughly 50% of them seen just once; the ten biggest clones take up around 22%. This rearrangement joins TRBV7-3 to TRBJ2-3; D uncertain. This sequence was found in a man aged 25-40 years in good health. Sequencing was carried out using blood. The CDR3 sequence is CASSPTTTDTQYF. The CDR3 DNA follows: TGTGCCAGCAGTCCGACAACTACAGATACGCAGTATTTT.